The present T cell receptor (beta chain) was sequenced within a study of blood T cells in healthy people across ages. Study observations and caveats: Fewer expanded clones and more diversity marked long-lived versus aged donors.

CDR1 and CDR2 from the germline V gene are SQVTM and ANQGSEA. This CDR3 is built from 11 residues. Alongside a J-beta primer mix, a sample-barcoded 5' primer served in a second PCR lasting roughly 7 to 11 cycles. MiXCR, run by TCRdb on the 5' RACE reads, gives a single entry per CDR3 protein. The sample lists approximately 2,000,000 distinct CDR3 sequences; about 39% were seen once. Comments on this clonotype: The antigen is undetermined. An end of the junction differs from the germline gene, which may be a read error.

At least 6 micrograms of total RNA were extracted per sample. The chain has TRBV29-1 and TRBJ1-2; the D gene is possibly TRBD1 (6 bases). This clonotype was sampled from a human donor in good health. Sequencing was carried out using blood. The CDR3 DNA sequence: TGCAGCGCTGAACGGGACAACCACTACACCTTC. It codes for CSAERDNHYTF.